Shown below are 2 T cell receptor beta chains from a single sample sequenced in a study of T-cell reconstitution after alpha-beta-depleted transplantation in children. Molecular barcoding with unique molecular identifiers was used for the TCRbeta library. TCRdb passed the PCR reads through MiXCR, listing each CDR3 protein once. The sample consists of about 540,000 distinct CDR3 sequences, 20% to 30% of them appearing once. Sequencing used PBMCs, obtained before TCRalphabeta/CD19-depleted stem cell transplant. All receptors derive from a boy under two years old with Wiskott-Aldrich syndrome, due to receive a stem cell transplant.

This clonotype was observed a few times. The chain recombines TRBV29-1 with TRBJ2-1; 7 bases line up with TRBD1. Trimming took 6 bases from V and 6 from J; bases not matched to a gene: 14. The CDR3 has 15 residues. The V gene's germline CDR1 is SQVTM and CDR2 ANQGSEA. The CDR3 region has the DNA TGCAGCGTACGGACAGGATACCCGCGAAGCAATGAGCAGTTCTTC. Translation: CSVRTGYPRSNEQFF.

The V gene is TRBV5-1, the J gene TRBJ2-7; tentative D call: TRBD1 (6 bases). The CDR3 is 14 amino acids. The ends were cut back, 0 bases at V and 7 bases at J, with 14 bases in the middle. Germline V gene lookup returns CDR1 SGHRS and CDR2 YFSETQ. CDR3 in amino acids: CASSLAGGYVEQYF. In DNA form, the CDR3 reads TGCGCCAGCAGCTTGGCTGGGGGCTATGTGGAGCAGTACTTC.